The 23 T cell receptor beta chains below all came from one sample that was sequenced in a study of Ad26.COV2.S vaccination and SARS-CoV-2 variants. Documented treatment: roughly 20 received Ad26.COV2.S at low or high dose, single or two shots; 5 received placebo; per-sample allocation not given. Material that was analyzed had been drawn on day 63 after the first vaccine or placebo injection. Generated by immunoSEQ multiplex PCR, the TCRdb table keeps only in-frame clones and is missing some. This table holds 400,000 to 450,000 clones, about nine tenths found once. The material was peripheral blood, obtained in a trial of Ad26.COV2.S vaccine versus placebo. These TCRs come from a person between 18 and 59 years old who received the Ad26.COV2.S COVID-19 vaccine or a placebo.

The J gene is TRBJ1-6, the V gene TRBV6-2 or TRBV6-3, with unresolved D. This CDR3 is 15 amino acids long. Germline lookup yields CDR1 MNHEY and CDR2 SVGEGT. V lost 2 bases to trimming and J lost 10 bases, with 15 bases between them. This chain's CDR3 is CASSYEAGFGSPLHF. The DNA for the CDR3 is TGTGCCAGCAGTTACGAGGCGGGGTTCGGGTCACCCCTCCACTTT.

The chain uses TRBV2 and TRBJ2-3; D is tentatively TRBD1 or TRBD2 (7 bases each). The CDR3 has 17 amino acids. Germline CDR1 reads SNHLY; CDR2 reads FYNNEI. The V gene lost 4 bases and the J gene lost 4 bases, with 21 bases spanning the gap. CDR3 sequence reads: CASSVFGAGGGSDTQYF. The CDR3 nucleotides read TGTGCCAGCAGTGTCTTCGGAGCAGGGGGAGGGTCAGATACGCAGTATTTT.

The sample holds a few counts of this clone. This sample includes further DNA sequences coding for the same CDR3. CDR3 DNA: TGTGCCAGCAGCTTAAGAGGAATCTCTGGAAACACCATATATTTT. It specifies CASSLRGISGNTIYF. This rearrangement joins TRBV7-9 to TRBJ1-3; D is undetermined. The CDR3 consists of 15 residues. V lost 2 bases and J 0 bases, leaving 8 bases between the germline ends. The germline CDR1 and CDR2 sequences are SEHNR and FQNEAQ (reference sequence). The variable domain in full, completed from reference TRBV7-9 and TRBJ1-3, reads DTGVSQNPRHKITKRGQNVTFRCDPISEHNRLYWYRQTLGQGPEFLTYFQNEAQLEKSRLLSDRFSAERPKGSFSTLEIQRTEQGDSAMYLCASSLRGISGNTIYFGEGSWLTVV.

The chain links TRBV4-3 to TRBJ2-2, with TRBD1 identical over 10 bases. The CDR3 runs 17 residues. V lost 1 base, J lost 6 bases, and 8 bases stayed unmatched. CDR1 and CDR2 from the germline V gene are LGHNA and YSLEER. CDR3 nucleotide sequence: TGCGCCAGCAGCCAAGTGGGACTCGGACAGGGGGCCGGGGAGCTGTTTTTT. It yields the protein CASSQVGLGQGAGELFF.

This chain links TRBV5-1 with TRBJ2-7; 7 bases match TRBD2. J was trimmed by 2 bases and V by 0 bases; bases with no gene match: 5. Germline CDR1 and CDR2: SGHRS and YFSETQ. The length of the CDR3 is 15 residues. The CDR3 protein is CASSLVMGGTYEQYF. DNA of the CDR3: TGCGCCAGCAGCTTGGTCATGGGGGGGACCTACGAGCAGTACTTC.

V and J are TRBV6-2 or TRBV6-3 and TRBJ2-1, with D hard to call. The CDR3 consists of 13 residues. Per germline, CDR1 MNHEY and CDR2 SVGEGT. Deletions cut 0 bases from V and 7 bases from J, with 7 bases between. In DNA, the CDR3 is TGTGCCAGCAGTTACTCGGGCAGAAATGAGCAGTTCTTC. Residues: CASSYSGRNEQFF.

The chain couples TRBV19 to TRBJ1-1; D may be TRBD1 (6 bases). Trimming removed 10 bases at V and 1 base at J, with 10 bases between. CDR1 and CDR2 from the germline V gene are LNHDA and SQIVND (reference sequence). The CDR3 consists of 12 residues. CDR3 coding DNA: TGTGCCACCAAACAGGGGAACACTGAAGCTTTCTTT. It encodes CATKQGNTEAFF.

This clone was observed a few times. This chain joins TRBV2 and TRBJ1-3; no clear D. Trimming took 3 bases from V and 2 from J, leaving 8 bases between them. The CDR3 contains 14 residues. Germline V gives CDR1 SNHLY, CDR2 FYNNEI. The CDR3 here is CASSESRPGNTIYF. CDR3 in DNA: TGTGCCAGCAGTGAGAGCAGACCTGGAAACACCATATATTTT.

The chain links TRBV2 to TRBJ1-4; the match to TRBD1 covers 8 bases. Trimming at V came to 6 bases and at J to 12 bases, leaving 15 bases not matched to a gene. Germline V gives CDR1 SNHLY, CDR2 FYNNEI. The CDR3 is 15 residues long. Here the CDR3 DNA reads TGTGCCAGCAGCCCGAAATCAGGGGGCATCCGTGAACTGTTTTTT. Amino acids: CASSPKSGGIRELFF.

J is TRBJ2-2 and V is TRBV28; D might be TRBD1 (5 bases). Trimming removed 1 base at V and 0 bases at J, with 21 bases between. Germline lookup yields CDR1 MDHEN and CDR2 SYDVKM. The length of the CDR3 is 20 residues. CDR3 bases: TGTGCCAGCAGTTTATACCTGAACCGGCACCAGGGAACGAACACCGGGGAGCTGTTTTTT. It is translated as CASSLYLNRHQGTNTGELFF. The entire variable domain, with the rest obtained from reference TRBV28 and TRBJ2-2, is as follows: DVKVTQSSRYLVKRTGEKVFLECVQDMDHENMFWYRQDPGLGLRLIYFSYDVKMKEKGDIPEGYSVSREKKERFSLILESASTNQTSMYLCASSLYLNRHQGTNTGELFFGEGSRLTVL.

This chain connects TRBV27 to TRBJ2-7, with TRBD2 identical over 8 bases. This CDR3 contains 14 residues. The J segment lost 6 bases and the V segment lost 3 bases, leaving 7 bases of the junction unmatched. Germline V gene lookup returns CDR1 MNHEY and CDR2 SMNVEV (reference sequence). The CDR3 is CASSLWRGEAEQYF. DNA for the CDR3: TGTGCCAGCAGTTTGTGGCGGGGGGAGGCCGAGCAGTACTTC.

The genes are TRBV5-1 and TRBJ1-1, with unresolved D. Trimming stripped 4 bases from V and 1 base from J, with 11 bases between. The length of the CDR3 is 14 residues. Germline lookup yields CDR1 SGHRS and CDR2 YFSETQ. As DNA, the CDR3 is TGCGCCAGCAGCCCTGAGGTCCAGAACACTGAAGCTTTCTTT. The encoded protein is CASSPEVQNTEAFF.

This clone was seen only once. J is TRBJ1-4 and V is TRBV18; D is unresolved. The CDR3 has 17 amino acids. The germline CDR1 and CDR2 sequences are KGHSH and LQKENI. V lost 4 bases and J 0 bases, leaving 15 bases between the germline ends. The CDR3 spells CASSLYSGYTTNEKLFF. The CDR3, as DNA: TGTGCCAGCTCACTTTATTCGGGGTATACAACTAATGAAAAACTGTTTTTT.

This sequence joins TRBV30 and TRBJ2-1; D is uncertain. V shed 3 bases and J shed 10 bases, with 10 bases lying between them. Per germline, CDR1 GTSNPN and CDR2 SVGIG (reference sequence). The CDR3 is 11 amino acids. The CDR3 DNA sequence: TGTGCCTGGAGGGTCAAAGTGGAGCAGTTCTTC. It specifies CAWRVKVEQFF.

The chain employs TRBV10-1 and TRBJ1-1; the D is unclear. Per germline, CDR1 WNHNN and CDR2 SYGVQD (reference sequence). Trimming took off 6 bases at V and 0 bases at J, with 8 bases between the two ends. This CDR3 has 13 residues. The CDR3 spells CASSSAMNTEAFF. The CDR3 DNA sequence: TGCGCCAGCAGCAGCGCGATGAACACTGAAGCTTTCTTT.

This chain joins TRBV3-1 (or the pseudogene TRBV3-2) and TRBJ2-3; D not resolved. V lost 4 bases and J lost 4, with 12 bases in between. The CDR3 is 14 amino acids. Germline loops: CDR1 LGHDT, CDR2 YNNKEL (reference sequence). The CDR3 protein is CASSPAARADTQYF. Written as DNA, the CDR3 is TGTGCCAGCAGCCCGGCCGCGCGTGCAGATACGCAGTATTTT.

The chain links TRBV3-1 (or the pseudogene TRBV3-2) to TRBJ2-3; 9 bases are a match to TRBD2. This CDR3 is built from 15 residues. Germline values: CDR1 LGHDT, CDR2 YNNKEL (reference sequence). V trimming: 4 bases; J trimming: 6 bases; junction bases outside the gene matches: 8. CDR3 loop: CASSRPGLASDTQYF. CDR3 nucleotides: TGTGCCAGCAGCCGACCGGGACTAGCATCTGATACGCAGTATTTT.

The chain carries TRBV19 and TRBJ2-1; 9 positions agree with TRBD1. Trimming removed 5 bases from V and 15 bases from J; junction bases left unmatched: 8. Per germline, CDR1 LNHDA and CDR2 SQIVND (reference sequence). The CDR3 consists of 12 residues. The CDR3 is CASSGTGGWLFF. Here the CDR3 DNA reads TGTGCCAGTAGTGGAACAGGGGGCTGGTTGTTCTTC.

The rearrangement links TRBV4-3 to TRBJ1-6, with 9 bases that match TRBD1. The CDR3 sequence is 16 residues long. Trimming at V came to 0 bases and at J to 10 bases, leaving 7 bases not matched to a gene. Germline V CDR1 and CDR2: LGHNA, YSLEER. The CDR3 loop is CASSQDKGTGLSPLHF. For the CDR3, the DNA is TGCGCCAGCAGCCAAGATAAAGGGACAGGGTTATCACCCCTCCACTTT.

This sequence joins TRBV9 and TRBJ2-3, with 8 nucleotides matching TRBD2. The CDR3 is 14 amino acids. The trim removed 4 bases at V and 3 bases at J, leaving 4 bases unmatched. Germline values: CDR1 SGDLS, CDR2 YYNGEE. CDR3 nucleotides: TGTGCCAGCAGCCCCGCGGGGGGAACAGATACGCAGTATTTT. Translation gives CASSPAGGTDTQYF.

The table lists this clone with a count of one. The genes are TRBV5-1 and TRBJ2-5; the match to TRBD2 covers 8 bases. With 4 bases clipped from V and 2 bases from J, the junction kept 16 bases outside the gene matches. This CDR3 comprises 18 residues. Germline CDR1 is SGHRS and CDR2 is YFSETQ. Here the CDR3 reads CASSQGLTGGGGQETQYF. CDR3 in DNA: TGCGCCAGCAGCCAGGGACTCACGGGGGGCGGGGGGCAAGAGACCCAGTACTTC.

V gene TRBV7-9 combines with J gene TRBJ1-2; D unresolved. In germline, CDR1 is SEHNR, CDR2 FQNEAQ (reference sequence). The germline V and J ends were trimmed by 0 bases and 11 bases, with 13 bases remaining between them. There are 13 residues in the CDR3. This CDR3 is CASSLAYSTPYTF. The CDR3 nucleotides are TGTGCCAGCAGCTTAGCGTACTCCACTCCGTACACCTTC.

The rearrangement joins TRBV10-3 to TRBJ2-7, with D tentatively TRBD2 (7 bases). This CDR3 is built from 16 residues. The V gene's germline CDR1 is ENHRY and CDR2 SYGVKD. Between the trimmed V and J ends, which lost 5 bases and 3 bases, there was a span of 20 bases. CDR3 in amino acids: CAISSTAGGRGYEQYF. CDR3 DNA: TGTGCCATCAGTTCCACCGCCGGGGGGCGCGGCTACGAGCAGTACTTC.